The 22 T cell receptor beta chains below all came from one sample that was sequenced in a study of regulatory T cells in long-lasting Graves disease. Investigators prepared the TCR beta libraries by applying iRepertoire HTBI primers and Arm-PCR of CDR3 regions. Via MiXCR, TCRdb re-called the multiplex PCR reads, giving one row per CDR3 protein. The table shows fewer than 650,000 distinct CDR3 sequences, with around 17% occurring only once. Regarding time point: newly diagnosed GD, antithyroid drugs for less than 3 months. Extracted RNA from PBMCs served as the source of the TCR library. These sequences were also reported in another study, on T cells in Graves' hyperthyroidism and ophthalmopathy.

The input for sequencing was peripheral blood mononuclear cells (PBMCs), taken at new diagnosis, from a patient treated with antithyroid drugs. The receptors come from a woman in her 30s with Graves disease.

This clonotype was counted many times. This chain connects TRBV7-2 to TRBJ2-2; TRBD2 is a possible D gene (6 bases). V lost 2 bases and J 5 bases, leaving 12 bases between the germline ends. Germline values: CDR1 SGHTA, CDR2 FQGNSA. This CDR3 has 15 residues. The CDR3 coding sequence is TGTGCCAGCAGCTTAAAGCGGGTGGAAACCGGGGAGCTGTTTTTT. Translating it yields CASSLKRVETGELFF.

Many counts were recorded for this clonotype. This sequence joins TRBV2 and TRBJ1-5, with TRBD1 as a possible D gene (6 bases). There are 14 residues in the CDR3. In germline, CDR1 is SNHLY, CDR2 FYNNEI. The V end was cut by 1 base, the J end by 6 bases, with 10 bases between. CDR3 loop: CASSEGGGSQPQHF. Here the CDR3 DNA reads TGTGCCAGCAGTGAAGGAGGGGGTAGTCAGCCCCAGCATTTT.

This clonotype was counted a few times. CDR3 DNA sequence: TGTGCCACCACCCGAGATACGAACACCGGGGAGCTGTTTTTT. It yields the protein CATTRDTNTGELFF. The chain carries TRBV15 and TRBJ2-2; no reliable D call. The CDR3 loop spans 14 amino acids. The V end was cut by 7 bases, the J end by 0 bases, with 9 bases between. Germline V lookup: CDR1 LNHNV, CDR2 YYDKDF (reference sequence). Together with reference TRBV15 and TRBJ2-2, the CDR3 gives the full variable domain: DAMVIQNPRYQVTQFGKPVTLSCSQTLNHNVMYWYQQKSSQAPKLLFHYYDKDFNNEADTPDNFQSRRPNTSFCFLDIRSPGLGDTAMYLCATTRDTNTGELFFGEGSRLTVL.

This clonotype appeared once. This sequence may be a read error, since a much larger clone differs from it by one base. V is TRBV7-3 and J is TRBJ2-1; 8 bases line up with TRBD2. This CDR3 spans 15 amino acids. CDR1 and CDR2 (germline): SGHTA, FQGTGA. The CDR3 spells CASGLTGGTINEQFF. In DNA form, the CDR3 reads TGTGCCAGCGGCTTAACGGGGGGGACCATCAATGAGCAGTTCTTC.

CDR3: CASSFGGDSQETQYF. CDR3 DNA: TGTGCCAGCAGTTTCGGCGGGGACAGCCAAGAGACCCAGTACTTC. The chain employs TRBV12-3 or TRBV12-4 and TRBJ2-5; tentatively, D is TRBD1 (7 bases). The CDR3 totals 15 residues. The V end lost 3 bases, the J end lost 1 base, and 12 bases lay between the germline ends.

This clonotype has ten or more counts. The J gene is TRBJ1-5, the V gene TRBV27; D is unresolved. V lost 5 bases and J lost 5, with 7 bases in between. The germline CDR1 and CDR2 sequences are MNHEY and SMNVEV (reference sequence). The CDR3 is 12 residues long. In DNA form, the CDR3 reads TGTGCCAGCAGTCCTCCAGATCAGCCCCAGCATTTT. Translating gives CASSPPDQPQHF.

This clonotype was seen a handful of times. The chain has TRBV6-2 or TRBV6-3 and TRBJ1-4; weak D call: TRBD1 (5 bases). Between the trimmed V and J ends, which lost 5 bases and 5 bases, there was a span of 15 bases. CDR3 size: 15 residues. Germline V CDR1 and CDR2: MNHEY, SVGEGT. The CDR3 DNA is TGTGCCAGCAGTCCCCAGGGCAGGCCCAATGAAAAACTGTTTTTT. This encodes CASSPQGRPNEKLFF.

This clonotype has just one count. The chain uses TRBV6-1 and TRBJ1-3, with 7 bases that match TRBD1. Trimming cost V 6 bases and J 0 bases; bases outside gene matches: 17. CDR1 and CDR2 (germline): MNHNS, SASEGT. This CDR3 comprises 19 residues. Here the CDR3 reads CASSPQFAPGQSSGNTIYF. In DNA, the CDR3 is TGTGCCAGCAGCCCCCAGTTTGCTCCGGGACAGTCCTCTGGAAACACCATATATTTT.

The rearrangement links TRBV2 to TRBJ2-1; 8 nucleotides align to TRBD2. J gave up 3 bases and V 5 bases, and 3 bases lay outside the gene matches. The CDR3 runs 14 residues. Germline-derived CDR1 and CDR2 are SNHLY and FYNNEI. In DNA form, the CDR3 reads TGTGCCAGCAGTTTTAGCGGGAACTACAATGAGCAGTTCTTC. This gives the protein CASSFSGNYNEQFF.

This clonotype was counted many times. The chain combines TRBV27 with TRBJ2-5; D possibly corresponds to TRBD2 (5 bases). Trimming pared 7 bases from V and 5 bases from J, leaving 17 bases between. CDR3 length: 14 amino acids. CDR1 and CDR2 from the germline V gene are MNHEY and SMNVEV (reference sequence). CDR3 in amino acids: CASMRQPAGETQYF. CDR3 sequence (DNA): TGTGCCAGCATGAGGCAGCCCGCGGGCGAGACCCAGTACTTC.

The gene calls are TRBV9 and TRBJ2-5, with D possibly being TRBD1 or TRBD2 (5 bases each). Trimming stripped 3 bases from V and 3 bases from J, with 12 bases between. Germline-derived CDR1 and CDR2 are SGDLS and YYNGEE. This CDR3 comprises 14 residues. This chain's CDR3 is CASSAPGTEETQYF. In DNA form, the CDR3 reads TGTGCCAGCAGCGCTCCCGGGACCGAAGAGACCCAGTACTTC.

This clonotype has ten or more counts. The CDR3 reads CSARIPGQGYEQYF. CDR3 in DNA: TGCAGTGCTAGAATTCCGGGACAGGGGTACGAGCAGTACTTC. The V gene is TRBV20-1, the J gene TRBJ2-7, with 10 bases matching TRBD1. The length of the CDR3 is 14 residues. Germline V gene lookup returns CDR1 DFQATT and CDR2 SNEGSKA (reference sequence). The V gene end was trimmed by 2 bases and the J gene end by 4 bases; junction bases not matched to a gene: 5.

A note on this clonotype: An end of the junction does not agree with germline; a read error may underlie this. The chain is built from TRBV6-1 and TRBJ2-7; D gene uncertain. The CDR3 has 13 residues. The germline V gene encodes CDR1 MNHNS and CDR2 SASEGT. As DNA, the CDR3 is TGTGCCAGCAACCTACAGTTCTCCTACGAGCGGTACTTC. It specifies CASNLQFSYERYF.

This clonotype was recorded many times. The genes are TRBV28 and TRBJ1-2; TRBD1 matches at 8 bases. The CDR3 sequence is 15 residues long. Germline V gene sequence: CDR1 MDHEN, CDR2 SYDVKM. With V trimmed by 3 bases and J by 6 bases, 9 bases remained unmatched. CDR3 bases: TGTGCCAGCAGTTTTTTGGACAGGGAGGAGGATGGCTACACCTTC. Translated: CASSFLDREEDGYTF.

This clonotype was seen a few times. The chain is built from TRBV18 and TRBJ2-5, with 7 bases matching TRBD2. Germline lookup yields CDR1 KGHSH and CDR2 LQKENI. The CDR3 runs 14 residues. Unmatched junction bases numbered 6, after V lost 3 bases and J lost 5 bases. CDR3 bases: TGTGCCAGCTCACCGATTGAGGGAGGGGAGACCCAGTACTTC. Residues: CASSPIEGGETQYF.

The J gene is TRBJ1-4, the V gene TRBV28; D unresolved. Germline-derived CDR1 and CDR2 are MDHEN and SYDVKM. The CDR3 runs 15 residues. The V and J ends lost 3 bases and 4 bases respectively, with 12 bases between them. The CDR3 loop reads CASSFGQRNNEKLFF. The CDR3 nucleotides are TGTGCCAGCAGTTTCGGGCAGAGAAATAATGAAAAACTGTTTTTT.

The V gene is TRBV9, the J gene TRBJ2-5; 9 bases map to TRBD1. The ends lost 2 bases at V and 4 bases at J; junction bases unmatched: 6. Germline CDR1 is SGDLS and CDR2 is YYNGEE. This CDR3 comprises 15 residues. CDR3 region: CASSVGSDRGETQYF. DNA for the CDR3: TGTGCCAGCAGCGTGGGATCGGACAGGGGAGAGACCCAGTACTTC. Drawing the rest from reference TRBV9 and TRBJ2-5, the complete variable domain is DSGVTQTPKHLITATGQRVTLRCSPRSGDLSVYWYQQSLDQGLQFLIQYYNGEERAKGNILERFSAQQFPDLHSELNLSSLELGDSALYFCASSVGSDRGETQYFGPGTRLLVL.

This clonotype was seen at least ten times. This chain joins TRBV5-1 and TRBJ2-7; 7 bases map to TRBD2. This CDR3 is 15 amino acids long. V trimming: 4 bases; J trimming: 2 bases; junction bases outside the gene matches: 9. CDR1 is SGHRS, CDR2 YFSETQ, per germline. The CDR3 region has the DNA TGCGCCAGCAGCACCCTGGGGGGAGGGACCTACGAGCAGTACTTC. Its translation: CASSTLGGGTYEQYF. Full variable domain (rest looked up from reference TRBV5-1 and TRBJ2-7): KAGVTQTPRYLIKTRGQQVTLSCSPISGHRSVSWYQQTPGQGLQFLFEYFSETQRNKGNFPGRFSGRQFSNSRSEMNVSTLELGDSALYLCASSTLGGGTYEQYFGPGTRLTVT.

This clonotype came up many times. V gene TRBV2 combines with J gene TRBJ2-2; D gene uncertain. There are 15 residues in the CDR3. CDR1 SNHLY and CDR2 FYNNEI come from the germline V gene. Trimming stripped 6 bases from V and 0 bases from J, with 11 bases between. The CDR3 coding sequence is TGTGCCAGCAGGGTCCGGGCCGCGAACACCGGGGAGCTGTTTTTT. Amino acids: CASRVRAANTGELFF.

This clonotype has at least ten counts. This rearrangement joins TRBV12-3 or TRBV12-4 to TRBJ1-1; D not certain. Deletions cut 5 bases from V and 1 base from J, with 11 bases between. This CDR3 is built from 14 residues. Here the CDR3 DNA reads TGTGCCAGCAGTCATTCGGCGGGGAACACTGAAGCTTTCTTT. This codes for CASSHSAGNTEAFF.

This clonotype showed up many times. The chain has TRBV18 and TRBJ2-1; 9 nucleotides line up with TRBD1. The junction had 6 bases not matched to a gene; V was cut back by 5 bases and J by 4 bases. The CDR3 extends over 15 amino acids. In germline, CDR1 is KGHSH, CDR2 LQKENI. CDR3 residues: CASSSGQGSYNEQFF. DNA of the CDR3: TGTGCCAGCTCATCGGGACAGGGCAGTTACAATGAGCAGTTCTTC.

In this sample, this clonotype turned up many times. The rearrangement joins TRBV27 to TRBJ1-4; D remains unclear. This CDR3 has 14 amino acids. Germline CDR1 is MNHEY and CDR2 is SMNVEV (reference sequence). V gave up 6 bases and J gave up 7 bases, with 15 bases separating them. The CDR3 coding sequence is TGTGCCAGCAGCCTAAAGGGCCACAGTGAAAAACTGTTTTTT. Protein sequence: CASSLKGHSEKLFF.